The 21 T cell receptor beta chains reported below all come from one sample, sequenced in a study of T cell responses to AZD1222 COVID-19 vaccine. Using immunoSEQ multiplex PCR, the repertoire was profiled, and TCRdb retains in-frame clones only, with some absent. The sample has 75,000 to 90,000 clones, approximately 85% seen once. The sample here was peripheral blood, taken 28 days after the second AZD1222 dose. The receptor set was obtained from an adult who received the AZD1222 COVID-19 vaccine.

The table lists this clone with a count of one. The chain recombines TRBV28 with TRBJ1-5; possible D gene TRBD1, 5 bases. Germline CDR1 reads MDHEN; CDR2 reads SYDVKM. The CDR3 runs to 17 residues. V shed 3 bases and J shed 2 bases, with 17 bases lying between them. The CDR3 DNA follows: TGTGCCAGCAGTTTTATTGTTTCGGGGGACGGCAATCAGCCCCAGCATTTT. It yields the protein CASSFIVSGDGNQPQHF.

The chain is built from TRBV7-3 and TRBJ1-6; 7 nucleotides agree with TRBD1. Germline values: CDR1 SGHTA, CDR2 FQGTGA. Trimming at V came to 6 bases and at J to 7 bases, leaving 12 bases not matched to a gene. The CDR3 has 16 amino acids. The CDR3 coding sequence is TGTGCCAGCAGTCGCGACAGGGTCGGCCCAAATTCACCCCTCCACTTT. Protein: CASSRDRVGPNSPLHF.

This clone has more than one count but fewer than ten. The gene calls are TRBV28 and TRBJ2-7; TRBD2 matches at 8 bases. Germline V gives CDR1 MDHEN, CDR2 SYDVKM. After removal of 6 bases from V and 5 bases from J, the junction contained 6 bases not matched to a gene. The CDR3 runs to 13 residues. The chain's CDR3 is CASSYRGGDEQYF. CDR3 in DNA: TGTGCCAGCAGCTACCGGGGGGGTGACGAGCAGTACTTC.

This chain links TRBV7-5 with TRBJ1-1; the table calls TRBD1, which could not be checked here. TRBV7-5 is a listed pseudogene. This CDR3 contains 18 residues. The CDR3 spells CARSLAKRDTRRNTEAFF. CDR3 nucleotide sequence: TGTGCCAGAAGCTTAGCGAAGAGGGACACGCGTAGAAACACTGAAGCTTTCTTT.

The chain has TRBV4-3 and TRBJ1-1; maybe TRBD1 (5 bases). Per the germline V gene, CDR1 is LGHNA and CDR2 is YSLEER. The CDR3 is 15 amino acids. Trimming took 1 base from V and 2 from J, leaving 11 bases between them. This CDR3 is CASSQVADTNTEAFF. The CDR3 coding sequence is TGCGCCAGCAGCCAAGTTGCGGACACCAACACTGAAGCTTTCTTT.

In this sample, this clone turned up once. CDR3 residues: CASSQDGTSGNEQFF. Here the CDR3 DNA reads TGCGCCAGCAGCCAAGATGGGACTAGCGGGAACGAGCAGTTCTTC. This rearrangement joins TRBV4-3 to TRBJ2-1; 13 bases line up with TRBD2. This CDR3 contains 15 residues. Germline-derived CDR1 and CDR2 are LGHNA and YSLEER. After removal of 0 bases from V and 10 bases from J, the junction contained 3 bases not matched to a gene.

This clone was picked up one time. The chain is built from TRBV6-1 and TRBJ2-4; perhaps D is TRBD1 or TRBD2 (6 bases each). Trimming left V 4 bases short and J 6 bases short, with 22 bases between. The germline V gene has CDR1 MNHNS and CDR2 SASEGT. The CDR3 has 17 amino acids. CDR3: CASSGTPGGGSGNIQYF. The CDR3 bases are TGTGCCAGCAGTGGCACCCCTGGAGGGGGTTCGGGAAACATTCAGTACTTC.

The CDR3 sequence is CASSTGGGLYEQYV. The DNA of the CDR3 is TGTGCCAGCAGCACCGGCGGGGGGCTATACGAGCAGTACGTC. The chain is built from TRBV6-2 or TRBV6-3 and TRBJ2-7; 8 bases match TRBD2. V shed 6 bases and J 4 bases; nucleotides not matched to a gene: 8. The V gene's germline CDR1 is MNHEY and CDR2 SVGEGT. The CDR3 has 14 residues.

There are a few counts of this clone. The chain links TRBV2 to TRBJ1-5; tentatively, D is TRBD1 (5 bases). V dropped 7 bases and J dropped 4 bases, with 17 bases sitting between them. The CDR3 has 15 amino acids. The germline V gene encodes CDR1 SNHLY and CDR2 FYNNEI. The CDR3 region is CASKIDQGWNQPQHF. CDR3 DNA: TGTGCCAGCAAGATTGATCAGGGATGGAATCAGCCCCAGCATTTT.

This chain uses TRBV7-9 with TRBJ1-4; weak D call: TRBD1 (6 bases). This CDR3 has 14 residues. Germline CDR1 SEHNR, CDR2 FQNEAQ (reference sequence). V shed 1 base and J shed 8 bases, with 11 bases lying between them. The chain's CDR3 is CASSLGGGSEKLFF. The CDR3 bases are TGTGCCAGCAGCTTAGGAGGGGGTAGCGAAAAACTGTTTTTT.

This clone appeared once. V and J are TRBV28 and TRBJ1-2, with 7 bases aligning to TRBD1. Germline V gene data show CDR1 as MDHEN and CDR2 as SYDVKM. The CDR3 totals 15 residues. Losses at the gene ends were 6 bases for V and 8 bases for J; bases not matched to a gene: 15. The CDR3 is CASSRAGQAFMGYTF. The CDR3 DNA reads TGTGCCAGCAGCCGGGCTGGACAGGCTTTTATGGGCTACACCTTC.

This rearrangement joins TRBV20-1 to TRBJ1-1; D unclear. The CDR3 is 11 residues long. The V gene's germline CDR1 is DFQATT and CDR2 SNEGSKA (reference sequence). The V end was cut by 6 bases, the J end by 4 bases, with 9 bases between. The DNA of the CDR3 is TGCAGTGCCGGGCCCAGCACTGAAGCTTTCTTT. It is translated as CSAGPSTEAFF.

The chain is built from TRBV19 and TRBJ2-1; TRBD1 or TRBD2 may be the D gene (6 bases each). This CDR3 has 15 residues. The V gene lost 5 bases and the J gene lost 2 bases, with 13 bases spanning the gap. CDR1 and CDR2 from the germline V gene are LNHDA and SQIVND (reference sequence). The CDR3 DNA is TGTGCCAGTAGTCCATTCGGGGGCCCCTACAATGAGCAGTTCTTC. It codes for CASSPFGGPYNEQFF.

V usage is TRBV14 and J usage is TRBJ2-5; tentatively, D is TRBD1 (5 bases). The CDR3 has 12 amino acids. Germline loops: CDR1 SGHDN, CDR2 FVKESK. Trimming removed 0 bases from V and 13 bases from J, with 12 bases in between. The CDR3 sequence is CASSQDRVLRYF. The CDR3 DNA reads TGTGCCAGCAGCCAAGACAGGGTTCTTCGGTACTTC.

The V and J genes are TRBV4-2 and TRBJ1-3; unclear D gene. Germline CDR1 and CDR2: LGHNA and YNFKEQ. The CDR3 is 15 amino acids. The V end was cut by 4 bases, the J end by 4 bases, with 14 bases between. CDR3 sequence (DNA): TGTGCCAGCAGCCCGGCCGGTGGTATGGGAAACACCATATATTTT. Its translation: CASSPAGGMGNTIYF.

This chain uses TRBV21-1 with TRBJ2-7; the D call in the table, TRBD1, was not verified against the DNA. TRBV21-1 is labeled a pseudogene. The CDR3 contains 12 residues. Here the CDR3 reads CASTTVPYEQYF. DNA for the CDR3: TGTGCCAGCACGACAGTGCCCTACGAGCAGTACTTC.

This chain joins TRBV5-1 and TRBJ1-5; D gene unclear. Germline V gene sequence: CDR1 SGHRS, CDR2 YFSETQ. With 0 bases removed from V and 4 bases from J, the gap between germline ends came to 8 bases. The CDR3 runs 14 residues. In DNA form, the CDR3 reads TGCGCCAGCAGCTTGGATGGAGGGAATCAGCCCCAGCATTTT. Protein product: CASSLDGGNQPQHF.

This chain links TRBV28 with TRBJ1-6, with D perhaps TRBD1 (5 bases). Germline V gene lookup returns CDR1 MDHEN and CDR2 SYDVKM. V dropped 2 bases and J dropped 5 bases, with 13 bases sitting between them. This CDR3 comprises 16 residues. CDR3 sequence: CASSLAGTFNNSPLHF. The DNA for the CDR3 is TGTGCCAGCAGTTTAGCAGGGACCTTTAATAATTCACCCCTCCACTTT.

The chain combines TRBV5-1 with TRBJ1-2; no reliable D call. Per the germline V gene, CDR1 is SGHRS and CDR2 is YFSETQ. This CDR3 region has 14 residues. V shed 1 base and J shed 0 bases, with 7 bases lying between them. The CDR3, as DNA: TGCGCCAGCAGCTTGTCGGTGTCTAACTATGGCTACACCTTC. This codes for CASSLSVSNYGYTF.

The chain is built from TRBV5-1 and TRBJ1-2; 10 bases are a match to TRBD1. The length of the CDR3 is 15 residues. The germline CDR1 and CDR2 sequences are SGHRS and YFSETQ. The V segment lost 5 bases and the J segment 4 bases; nucleotides outside the gene matches: 8. CDR3 bases: TGCGCCAGCAGGGCCGGGACAGGGGACGCCTATGGCTACACCTTC. This codes for CASRAGTGDAYGYTF.

The gene calls are TRBV7-2 and TRBJ2-7; unclear D gene. The CDR3 extends over 12 amino acids. Germline V gene lookup returns CDR1 SGHTA and CDR2 FQGNSA. V dropped 1 base and J dropped 1 base, with 2 bases sitting between them. The CDR3 spells CASSLESYEQYF. The DNA for the CDR3 is TGTGCCAGCAGCTTAGAATCCTACGAGCAGTACTTC.